These 18 T cell receptor beta chains were sequenced from one sample in a study of shared clonotypes between healthy human individuals. Here immunoSEQ multiplex PCR was the method, and the copy in TCRdb shows in-frame clones only, minus some. The sample has roughly 650,000 clones, around 97% seen once; the top ten hold about 0.057%. What was sequenced was naive CD4+ T cells sorted from blood. The subset denotes: CD45RA+ positively selected. These receptors all stem from a woman aged 25 to 45 in good health.

V and J are TRBV9 and TRBJ2-1, with D possibly being TRBD1 (6 bases). V was shortened by 4 bases and J by 8 bases, with 13 bases between the two germline ends. Germline V CDR1 and CDR2: SGDLS, YYNGEE. This CDR3 contains 13 residues. The CDR3 is CASSTLQGYEQFF. The CDR3 DNA reads TGTGCCAGCAGCACCCTACAGGGTTATGAGCAGTTCTTC.

The chain is built from TRBV27 and TRBJ2-7, with 7 nucleotides matching TRBD1. V was clipped by 6 bases and J by 4 bases; unmatched bases: 24. This CDR3 spans 19 amino acids. Germline CDR1 MNHEY, CDR2 SMNVEV (reference sequence). The CDR3 DNA follows: TGTGCCAGCAGGAGGGACCGGGTGAGGGGGCCAAAAACTGCTTACGAGCAGTACTTC. Its protein product is CASRRDRVRGPKTAYEQYF.

The rearrangement uses TRBV10-3 and TRBJ1-2; D is undetermined. CDR1 is ENHRY, CDR2 SYGVKD, per germline. The V end was cut by 5 bases, the J end by 2 bases, with 15 bases between. This CDR3 region has 15 residues. The chain's CDR3 is CAISYSPDGNYGYTF. The CDR3 DNA reads TGTGCCATCAGTTATTCCCCCGACGGGAACTATGGCTACACCTTC.

The chain has TRBV5-1 and TRBJ2-5; 12 bases are shared with TRBD2. Unmatched junction bases numbered 8, after V lost 1 base and J lost 7 bases. The CDR3 is made up of 16 amino acids. Germline CDR1 and CDR2: SGHRS and YFSETQ. CDR3 nucleotide sequence: TGCGCCAGCAGCTTGCCCCCGACTAGCGGGGGAGGGACCCAGTACTTC. Amino acid sequence: CASSLPPTSGGGTQYF.

The chain joins TRBV10-3 to TRBJ1-4; D not resolved. Trimming removed 2 bases from V and 7 bases from J, with 8 bases in between. Germline CDR1 and CDR2: ENHRY and SYGVKD. The CDR3 totals 13 residues. In DNA, the CDR3 is TGTGCCATCAGTGAGCTAACCGGTGAAAAACTGTTTTTT. Amino acids: CAISELTGEKLFF.

The chain is built from TRBV19 and TRBJ2-4; TRBD1 matches at 7 bases. Germline V lookup: CDR1 LNHDA, CDR2 SQIVND (reference sequence). After removal of 3 bases from V and 0 bases from J, the junction contained 5 bases not matched to a gene. The CDR3 runs to 16 residues. The CDR3 sequence is CASSITGVLAKNIQYF. The CDR3, as DNA: TGTGCCAGTAGTATTACAGGGGTACTAGCCAAAAACATTCAGTACTTC.

The chain joins TRBV11-2 to TRBJ1-3; D may be TRBD1 (6 bases). Germline lookup yields CDR1 SGHAT and CDR2 FQNNGV. The CDR3 has 15 residues. V lost 5 bases and J lost 2, with 13 bases in between. CDR3 region: CASSIDRIPGNTIYF. The CDR3 bases are TGTGCCAGCAGCATCGACAGGATCCCTGGAAACACCATATATTTT. Together with reference TRBV11-2 and TRBJ1-3, the CDR3 gives the full variable domain: EAGVAQSPRYKIIEKRQSVAFWCNPISGHATLYWYQQILGQGPKLLIQFQNNGVVDDSQLPKDRFSAERLKGVDSTLKIQPAKLEDSAVYLCASSIDRIPGNTIYFGEGSWLTVV.

This clone appeared a single time. The CDR3 reads CASSLERADNEQFF. In DNA form, the CDR3 reads TGTGCCAGCAGCTTAGAGCGGGCAGACAATGAGCAGTTCTTC. The chain links TRBV7-9 to TRBJ2-1; possibly TRBD2 for D (6 bases). With 1 base removed from V and 5 bases from J, the gap between germline ends came to 9 bases. Germline CDR1 SEHNR, CDR2 FQNEAQ (reference sequence). The CDR3 is 14 amino acids.

The chain combines TRBV7-9 with TRBJ1-6; D gene ambiguous. With 3 bases removed from V and 7 bases from J, the gap between germline ends came to 10 bases. This CDR3 is built from 14 residues. Germline V gene data show CDR1 as SEHNR and CDR2 as FQNEAQ (reference sequence). The CDR3 here is CASSFRGRNSPLHF. CDR3 sequence (DNA): TGTGCCAGCAGCTTTCGAGGACGGAATTCACCCCTCCACTTT.

The chain uses TRBV23-1 and TRBJ1-2; 7 bases are shared with TRBD1. TRBV23-1 is recorded as an ORF, its role being uncertain. J gave up 2 bases and V 2 bases, and 8 bases lay outside the gene matches. The CDR3 sequence is 16 residues long. CDR3 amino acids: CASSQDLPGQNYGYTF. CDR3 DNA sequence: TGCGCCAGCAGTCAAGATCTACCGGGACAGAACTATGGCTACACCTTC.

This chain connects TRBV18 to TRBJ1-2, with D possibly TRBD1 on 5 matching bases. This CDR3 is 13 amino acids long. Germline V gives CDR1 KGHSH, CDR2 LQKENI. The V end was cut by 3 bases, the J end by 8 bases, with 13 bases between. As DNA, the CDR3 is TGTGCCAGCTCACCCGATTTGGGGGAAGGCTACACCTTC. This encodes CASSPDLGEGYTF.

The chain carries TRBV28 and TRBJ1-5; 9 bases match TRBD1. V lost 7 bases and J lost 6; bases outside the gene matches: 13. This CDR3 comprises 16 residues. CDR1 is MDHEN and CDR2 is SYDVKM in the germline V gene. DNA for the CDR3: TGTGCCAGCACCGCACGCGGGACAGGGTACAGTCAGCCCCAGCATTTT. Translating gives CASTARGTGYSQPQHF.

The J gene is TRBJ1-4, the V gene TRBV7-2; D perhaps matches TRBD1 (5 bases). The V end lost 4 bases, the J end lost 11 bases, and 26 bases lay between the germline ends. Germline CDR1 is SGHTA and CDR2 is FQGNSA. The CDR3 covers 17 residues. The CDR3 loop is CASSSSRGPPVGEKLFF. CDR3 DNA sequence: TGTGCCAGCAGCTCATCTCGGGGACCGCCGGTCGGGGAGAAACTGTTTTTT.

The chain recombines TRBV19 with TRBJ1-5, with unresolved D. The germline V gene encodes CDR1 LNHDA and CDR2 SQIVND (reference sequence). With 3 bases removed from V and 0 bases from J, the gap between germline ends came to 6 bases. The length of the CDR3 is 14 residues. The CDR3 DNA sequence: TGTGCCAGTAGTATTACCGTTAGCAATCAGCCCCAGCATTTT. This encodes CASSITVSNQPQHF.

The V and J genes are TRBV5-4 and TRBJ2-7, with 10 bases fitting TRBD2. The CDR3 spans 13 residues. Germline CDR1 is SGHNT and CDR2 is YYREEE (reference sequence). The V gene end was trimmed by 6 bases and the J gene end by 2 bases; junction bases not matched to a gene: 2. CDR3 in amino acids: CASKLAGPYEQYF. The CDR3 coding sequence is TGTGCCAGCAAACTAGCGGGGCCCTACGAGCAGTACTTC.

V gene TRBV2 combines with J gene TRBJ1-1; 7 nucleotides match TRBD1. Trimming removed 8 bases from V and 3 bases from J; junction bases left unmatched: 9. There are 14 residues in the CDR3. CDR1 is SNHLY and CDR2 is FYNNEI in the germline V gene. This chain's CDR3 is CASERQGTHTEAFF. The CDR3 nucleotides read TGTGCCAGCGAAAGACAGGGCACCCACACTGAAGCTTTCTTT.

The J gene is TRBJ2-7, the V gene TRBV5-4; 10 bases are shared with TRBD2. Germline lookup yields CDR1 SGHNT and CDR2 YYREEE (reference sequence). V gave up 3 bases and J gave up 8 bases; unmatched junction bases: 14. The CDR3 has 16 amino acids. CDR3 region: CASSWGGASGSEKQYF. DNA of the CDR3: TGTGCCAGCAGCTGGGGTGGGGCTAGCGGGAGTGAAAAGCAGTACTTC. Variable domain in full (rest from reference TRBV5-4 and TRBJ2-7): ETGVTQSPTHLIKTRGQQVTLRCSSQSGHNTVSWYQQALGQGPQFIFQYYREEENGRGNFPPRFSGLQFPNYSSELNVNALELDDSALYLCASSWGGASGSEKQYFGPGTRLTVT.

The V call is TRBV28, the J call TRBJ2-5; 9 nucleotides line up with TRBD2. Unmatched junction bases numbered 2, after V lost 4 bases and J lost 5 bases. This CDR3 is built from 13 residues. Germline CDR1 reads MDHEN; CDR2 reads SYDVKM. The CDR3 here is CASSSSGVETQYF. CDR3 in DNA: TGTGCCAGCAGTTCTAGCGGGGTTGAGACCCAGTACTTC.